This TCR beta chain came from a study of a mutant IDH1 vaccine in newly diagnosed glioma. Germline V lookup: CDR1 SNHLY, CDR2 FYNNEI. V lost 8 bases to trimming and J lost 7 bases, with 12 bases between them. The CDR3 spans 12 residues. This sample's time point: baseline, week 1 (first vaccination visit). The treatment: pre-vaccination baseline after standard-of-care therapy. TCRdb's copy holds only in-frame clones and misses some; the assay was immunoSEQ multiplex PCR. The sample shows fewer than 85,000 clones, 80% to 90% of them seen only once. This material consisted of PBMCs, taken from a glioma patient treated with radiotherapy, temozolomide or both. This receptor was obtained from a man aged 25 to 40 with glioma. The genes are TRBV2 and TRBJ1-5, with D perhaps matching TRBD1 (6 bases). This CDR3 is CASGGGPQPQHF. The CDR3 nucleotides read TGTGCCAGCGGGGGGGGGCCCCAGCCCCAGCATTTT.